This TCR beta chain derives from a study of neoadjuvant anti-PD-1 for oral cavity cancer. PBMC libraries mostly used around 0.5 ug of input genomic DNA, with six replicates per sample. The assay was immunoSEQ multiplex PCR, and TCRdb's table has in-frame clones only and misses some. The repertoire consists of 16,000 or so clones, with around two thirds occurring once and the leading ten covering 2.6%. CDR1 is LNHDA, CDR2 SQIVND, per germline (reference sequence). The CDR3 consists of 13 residues. The junction had 6 bases not matched to a gene; V was cut back by 5 bases and J by 6 bases. Sequencing used PBMCs, obtained before nivolumab (anti-PD-1) treatment. The V gene is TRBV19, the J gene TRBJ1-2; 7 nucleotides agree with TRBD1. The receptor comes from a person aged 35-79 years with oral cavity squamous cell carcinoma. The CDR3 spells CASSPGQSNGYTF. CDR3 bases: TGTGCCAGTAGTCCGGGACAGTCTAATGGCTACACCTTC.